The rows below give T cell receptor beta chains drawn from one sample of a study of T cell responses to AZD1222 COVID-19 vaccine. The protocol was immunoSEQ multiplex PCR, while the TCRdb copy is restricted to in-frame clones and leaves out a portion. The data show about 190,000 clones, approximately 92% seen once. The specimen was peripheral blood, collected on day 0 of AZD1222 vaccination. The receptors derive from an adult in good health. CDR3s include the opening cysteine and the closing phenylalanine or tryptophan. Each record gives: D gene, J gene, V gene, clone size, CDR3 protein, CDR3 DNA. The D gene is left open where the match is weak. Size tells how often a clone was seen (once, few, many) or the class of an expanded clone, and some rows leave it out.

TRBD1 TRBJ1-2 TRBV12-3/TRBV12-4 - CASRGDRYYGYTF TGTGCCAGCAGAGGGGACAGATACTATGGCTACACCTTC
- TRBJ2-4 TRBV19 - CASSIEMGSGNIQYF TGTGCCAGTAGTATAGAAATGGGATCTGGAAACATTCAGTACTTC
- TRBJ1-2 TRBV6-5 - CASSRTGVFGYTF TGTGCCAGCAGTAGAACAGGAGTTTTTGGCTACACCTTC
- TRBJ1-4 TRBV6-1 - CASSEGTSNEKLFF TGTGCCAGCAGTGAAGGGACCTCAAATGAAAAACTGTTTTTT
- TRBJ1-1 TRBV5-1 - CASSSQARGEAFF TGCGCCAGCAGCTCCCAGGCCCGGGGTGAAGCTTTCTTT
- TRBJ2-1 TRBV11-2 - CASSRPGTLYSYNEQFF TGTGCCAGCAGCCGTCCCGGGACACTATACTCCTACAATGAGCAGTTCTTC
- TRBJ1-3 TRBV4-3 - CASSQDRQGGNTIYF TGCGCCAGCAGCCAAGATCGGCAGGGTGGGAACACCATATATTTT
- TRBJ1-5 TRBV5-5 - CASSLRVTGPDQPQHF TGTGCCAGCAGCTTGAGGGTGACAGGCCCGGATCAGCCCCAGCATTTT
- TRBJ1-2 TRBV6-4 - CASSDGGRRGYTF TGTGCCAGCAGTGACGGAGGGCGGAGGGGCTACACCTTC
- TRBJ1-4 TRBV7-6 - CASSPYPGPSNEKLFF TGTGCCAGCAGCCCCTACCCCGGCCCAAGTAATGAAAAACTGTTTTTT
- TRBJ1-2 TRBV3-1/TRBV3-2 - CASSQVGGDGYTF TGTGCCAGCAGCCAAGTGGGAGGAGATGGCTACACCTTC
TRBD1 TRBJ2-7 TRBV6-6 - CASSRDRSYEQYF TGTGCCAGCAGCCGGGACAGGTCCTACGAGCAGTACTTC
TRBD1 TRBJ2-7 TRBV5-1 - CASRADRANEQYF TGCGCCAGCAGGGCGGACAGGGCCAACGAGCAGTACTTC
TRBD2 TRBJ2-3 TRBV4-1 - CASSSSSGDIDTQYF TGCGCCAGCAGCTCTTCTAGCGGGGATATAGATACGCAGTATTTT
- TRBJ2-3 TRBV27 - CASSFRGNTQYF TGTGCCAGCAGTTTTCGTGGTAATACGCAGTATTTT
- TRBJ1-2 TRBV12-5 - CASGFLGFGYTF TGTGCTAGTGGTTTCCTAGGTTTTGGCTACACCTTC
- TRBJ2-1 TRBV7-6 few CASSLGTYGEQFF TGTGCCAGCAGCCTCGGGACATATGGCGAGCAGTTCTTC
TRBD1 TRBJ1-2 TRBV15 - CATSSGTGIRYGYTF TGTGCCACCAGCAGCGGGACAGGGATTCGATATGGCTACACCTTC
- TRBJ1-5 TRBV9 - CASSAAPGYDQPQHF TGTGCCAGCAGCGCCGCACCGGGGTATGATCAGCCCCAGCATTTT
- TRBJ2-2 TRBV3-1/TRBV3-2 - CASSEVVDPRRNTGELFF TGTGCCAGCAGCGAGGTGGTAGACCCAAGACGCAACACCGGGGAGCTGTTTTTT
TRBD1 TRBJ2-3 TRBV3-1/TRBV3-2 - CASSQDRPYRTGITDTQYF TGTGCCAGCAGCCAAGATCGGCCTTATAGGACAGGGATCACAGATACGCAGTATTTT
- TRBJ1-3 TRBV6-6 - CASSYYRDSGNTIYF TGTGCCAGCAGTTACTACAGGGACTCTGGAAACACCATATATTTT